The T cell receptor beta chain under discussion was sequenced for a study of shared T cell receptors in the human thymus. Generated by immunoSEQ multiplex PCR, the TCRdb table keeps only in-frame clones and is missing some. The sample holds about 660,000 clones, 80% to 90% seen once. Germline assignment: CDR1 SEHNR and CDR2 FQNEAQ (reference sequence). V shed 5 bases and J shed 1 base, with 14 bases lying between them. This CDR3 is built from 15 residues. Another study also made use of these data, one on human thymus T cells. As that study records: During corrective heart surgery, resections were taken, and the thymus tissue came from them. V and J gene usage appeared biased in thymic and blood repertoires. Unrelated individuals were reported by related research to share highly overlapping thymic repertoires.

This sequence joins TRBV7-9 and TRBJ1-2; possible D gene TRBD1, 6 bases. The sequence came from a boy in the first two years of life with a congenital heart defect. Material for sequencing was thymocytes. The CDR3 sequence: CASSPYTGHNYGYTF. CDR3 DNA: TGTGCCAGCAGCCCCTACACAGGGCATAACTATGGCTACACCTTC. Filled out from reference TRBV7-9 and TRBJ1-2, the complete variable domain reads DTGVSQNPRHKITKRGQNVTFRCDPISEHNRLYWYRQTLGQGPEFLTYFQNEAQLEKSRLLSDRFSAERPKGSFSTLEIQRTEQGDSAMYLCASSPYTGHNYGYTFGSGTRLTVV.